This T cell receptor (beta chain) was identified in a study of blood T cell repertoires in COVID-19. Participant age was roughly 18 to 90 years, and participants resided in approximately 25 US areas. The repertoire was sequenced with immunoSEQ multiplex PCR; TCRdb's copy has only in-frame clones and lacks some. In the table there are about 220,000 clones, about four fifths of which are singletons. The CDR3 runs 14 residues. Germline lookup yields CDR1 MNHEY and CDR2 SVGAGI. Trimming removed 6 bases from V and 9 bases from J, with 18 bases in between. The chain carries TRBV6-5 and TRBJ2-1; TRBD2 is a possible D gene (7 bases). Input material: PBMCs or T cells enriched from blood (not recorded which). The TCR comes from a woman aged 40 to 55 who had been exposed to COVID-19. The CDR3 spells CASSTDGGQREQFF. In DNA form, the CDR3 reads TGTGCCAGCAGCACCGACGGGGGGCAGCGTGAGCAGTTCTTC.